The 24 T cell receptor beta chains in this list originate from one sample, sequenced in a study. TCRdb ran MiXCR on the RT-PCR reads and lists one entry per CDR3 protein. The sample has more than 550,000 distinct CDR3 sequences; over 12% are singletons. The source material was memory CD4+ T cells from blood. The receptors originated from a female donor in good health, serving as a healthy control.

This clonotype was observed a handful of times. V gene TRBV5-6 combines with J gene TRBJ2-3; D unclear. Trimming left V 3 bases short and J 6 bases short, with 14 bases between. Germline V CDR1 and CDR2: SGHDT, YYEEEE. This CDR3 contains 14 residues. The CDR3 DNA sequence: TGTGCCAGCAGCTGGTCTCCTTTGGGGGATACGCAGTATTTT. It is translated as CASSWSPLGDTQYF.

The table lists this clonotype with a few counts. The chain links TRBV7-9 to TRBJ2-7; D is perhaps TRBD1 or TRBD2 (6 bases each). This CDR3 is 12 amino acids long. Germline CDR1 and CDR2: SEHNR and FQNEAQ (reference sequence). V was cut by 11 bases and J by 2 bases, with 13 bases left in between. CDR3 bases: TGTGCCGGCGGAGGGGGTACCTACGAGCAGTACTTC. Encoded protein: CAGGGGTYEQYF.

This chain connects TRBV18 to TRBJ2-1; D may be TRBD1 (6 bases). The CDR3 runs to 17 residues. The ends were cut back, 3 bases at V and 0 bases at J, with 15 bases in the middle. Germline lookup yields CDR1 KGHSH and CDR2 LQKENI. The CDR3 DNA follows: TGTGCCAGCTCACCTCAGGGGAGCCTGAGCTCCTACAATGAGCAGTTCTTC. Protein product: CASSPQGSLSSYNEQFF.

V is TRBV5-6 and J is TRBJ2-4; a possible D gene is TRBD2 (6 bases). Per germline, CDR1 SGHDT and CDR2 YYEEEE. V lost 0 bases, J lost 6 bases, and 16 bases lay in between. The CDR3 is 16 amino acids. As DNA, the CDR3 is TGTGCCAGCAGCTTGGGGGGACTGAACCCTGGAAACATTCAGTACTTC. Translated, it gives CASSLGGLNPGNIQYF.

The CDR3 DNA follows: TGTGCCACCAGTACGTCGATTGGGACAGGGGACATTAGCTACTATGGCTACACCTTC. Translation: CATSTSIGTGDISYYGYTF. This sequence joins TRBV24-1 and TRBJ1-2; 10 bases align to TRBD1. Germline V gene sequence: CDR1 KGHDR, CDR2 SFDVKD. The CDR3 runs 19 residues. V shed 6 bases and J 3 bases; nucleotides not matched to a gene: 18.

The V call is TRBV9, the J call TRBJ2-7, with 8 bases fitting TRBD1. CDR1 and CDR2 (germline): SGDLS, YYNGEE. This CDR3 comprises 13 residues. J lost 4 bases, V lost 3 bases, and 3 bases had no gene match. The CDR3 loop reads CASSGGDRYEQYF. The CDR3 DNA follows: TGTGCCAGCAGCGGGGGGGACAGGTACGAGCAGTACTTC.

The chain joins TRBV27 to TRBJ2-7; D is tentatively TRBD1 or TRBD2 (6 bases each). The CDR3 runs 16 residues. The V gene's germline CDR1 is MNHEY and CDR2 SMNVEV (reference sequence). Trimming stripped 3 bases from V and 1 base from J, with 16 bases between. In DNA form, the CDR3 reads TGTGCCAGCAGTTTTTATGGGGGGCTCGGGTCCTACGAGCAGTACTTC. It codes for CASSFYGGLGSYEQYF.

This clonotype appeared a few times. The chain joins TRBV6-2 or TRBV6-3 to TRBJ2-1; 9 nucleotides match TRBD2. Losses at the gene ends were 6 bases for V and 2 bases for J; bases not matched to a gene: 14. The CDR3 totals 18 residues. Per the germline V gene, CDR1 is MNHEY and CDR2 is SVGEGT. CDR3 sequence (DNA): TGTGCCAGCAGGACGGGACTAGCACACCCAGGCGCCTACAATGAGCAGTTCTTC. Translation: CASRTGLAHPGAYNEQFF.

This clonotype was recorded at least ten times. The chain joins TRBV24-1 to TRBJ2-2, with TRBD1 matching 9 bases. CDR3 length: 15 amino acids. Germline CDR1 KGHDR, CDR2 SFDVKD. The V segment lost 7 bases and the J segment 3 bases; nucleotides outside the gene matches: 5. In nucleotides, the CDR3 is TGTGCCACCAGGGACAGGGGTTACGACACCGGGGAGCTGTTTTTT. It yields the protein CATRDRGYDTGELFF.

This clonotype was recorded many times. This chain links TRBV5-1 with TRBJ2-5; TRBD1 matches 7 bases. CDR1 and CDR2 from the germline V gene are SGHRS and YFSETQ. The CDR3 contains 17 residues. Trimming cost V 4 bases and J 3 bases; bases outside gene matches: 15. The CDR3 DNA is TGCGCCAGCAGCCCTGACAGGGTTCGGTCAAGCAAAGAGACCCAGTACTTC. Protein product: CASSPDRVRSSKETQYF.

This clonotype was seen ten or more times. This chain uses TRBV29-1 with TRBJ2-3; 8 nucleotides agree with TRBD2. With V trimmed by 1 base and J by 5 bases, 2 bases remained unmatched. The CDR3 consists of 13 residues. In germline, CDR1 is SQVTM, CDR2 ANQGSEA. CDR3 DNA sequence: TGCAGCGTTGAAGGAGCGGGAGAAGATACGCAGTATTTT. Residues: CSVEGAGEDTQYF.

This clonotype appeared many times. The rearrangement uses TRBV6-5 and TRBJ2-5; no clear D gene. Trimming removed 4 bases at V and 4 bases at J, with 13 bases between. Germline loops: CDR1 MNHEY, CDR2 SVGAGI. This CDR3 comprises 14 residues. The CDR3 bases are TGTGCCAGCAGTTTACCCGGCACCCCAGAGACCCAGTACTTC. Encoded protein: CASSLPGTPETQYF.

The gene calls are TRBV5-8 and TRBJ2-3; a possible D gene is TRBD1 (7 bases). Trimming pared 2 bases from V and 1 base from J, leaving 17 bases between. The CDR3 consists of 17 residues. Germline values: CDR1 SGHTS, CDR2 YDEGEE. The CDR3 coding sequence is TGTGCCAGCAGCTTCTTTAACAGGGGCGGGGGCACAGATACGCAGTATTTT. Protein: CASSFFNRGGGTDTQYF. The variable domain in full, with the rest retrieved from reference TRBV5-8 and TRBJ2-3, is EAGVTQSPTHLIKTRGQQATLRCSPISGHTSVYWYQQALGLGLQFLLWYDEGEERNRGNFPPRFSGRQFPNYSSELNVNALELEDSALYLCASSFFNRGGGTDTQYFGPGTRLTVL.

This rearrangement joins TRBV5-1 to TRBJ2-7, with D hard to call. Germline V gene data show CDR1 as SGHRS and CDR2 as YFSETQ. This CDR3 region has 18 residues. V was trimmed by 2 bases and J by 0 bases, leaving 21 bases between them. CDR3 nucleotide sequence: TGCGCCAGCAGCTTTTTGTCCCCCTCCCGTTCGGGCTCCTACGAGCAGTACTTC. Its translation is CASSFLSPSRSGSYEQYF.

This sequence joins TRBV4-1 and TRBJ1-1; D remains unclear. Germline V gives CDR1 MGHRA, CDR2 YSYEKL. This CDR3 comprises 14 residues. Deletions cut 3 bases from V and 5 bases from J, with 13 bases between. The CDR3 DNA sequence: TGCGCCAGCAGCCAGGTCAGCAGAACAACTGAAGCTTTCTTT. Its translation: CASSQVSRTTEAFF.

V is TRBV7-9 and J is TRBJ2-1, with D tentatively TRBD2 (5 bases). The V and J ends lost 3 bases and 8 bases respectively, with 14 bases between them. CDR1 is SEHNR and CDR2 is FQNEAQ in the germline V gene (reference sequence). CDR3 length equals 14 residues. The chain's CDR3 is CASSFIFGVHEQFF. The CDR3 DNA is TGTGCCAGCAGCTTTATATTCGGGGTTCATGAGCAGTTCTTC.

This clonotype was seen many times. The gene calls are TRBV20-1 and TRBJ2-2, with D perhaps matching TRBD1 or TRBD2 (5 bases each). Germline V gives CDR1 DFQATT, CDR2 SNEGSKA (reference sequence). Trimming left V 6 bases short and J 5 bases short, with 28 bases between. The CDR3 consists of 18 residues. CDR3 protein: CSATALLPGQRGTGELFF. The CDR3 coding sequence is TGCAGTGCAACAGCACTGCTCCCGGGGCAGCGAGGGACCGGGGAGCTGTTTTTT.

V is TRBV6-5 and J is TRBJ1-2; D ambiguous. The germline V gene has CDR1 MNHEY and CDR2 SVGAGI. V was pared by 0 bases and J by 7 bases, with 9 bases between. The CDR3 extends over 13 amino acids. CDR3 sequence: CASSYSGLGGYTF. Here the CDR3 DNA reads TGTGCCAGCAGTTACTCAGGTCTGGGTGGCTACACCTTC.

This clonotype was picked up a small number of times. The chain links TRBV9 to TRBJ2-7, with D maybe TRBD1 (5 bases). Germline values: CDR1 SGDLS, CDR2 YYNGEE. Trimming left V 0 bases short and J 0 bases short, with 7 bases between. The CDR3 is made up of 14 amino acids. CDR3 in amino acids: CASSVDRSSYEQYF. CDR3 bases: TGTGCCAGCAGCGTAGACAGGTCCTCCTACGAGCAGTACTTC.

This clonotype was observed at least ten times. The CDR3 nucleotides are TGTGCCATCAGTAAGGACAGGGACAATGAGCAGTTCTTC. Amino acids: CAISKDRDNEQFF. The chain uses TRBV10-3 and TRBJ2-1, with 8 bases matching TRBD1. CDR1 is ENHRY and CDR2 is SYGVKD in the germline V gene. The CDR3 is 13 amino acids. The V and J ends lost 5 bases and 5 bases, in that order; junction bases with no gene match: 2.

This clonotype has only a few counts. The gene calls are TRBV5-4 and TRBJ1-2; 7 nucleotides agree with TRBD1. Looked up from germline, CDR1 is SGHNT and CDR2 is YYREEE (reference sequence). This CDR3 comprises 12 residues. Trimming cost V 10 bases and J 8 bases; bases outside gene matches: 11. Here the CDR3 DNA reads TGTGCCTCCGGGAGGGGGCGCGAAGGCTACACCTTC. The encoded protein is CASGRGREGYTF.

This clonotype was counted between two and nine times. The rearrangement uses TRBV27 and TRBJ2-3, with TRBD2 matching over 9 bases. CDR3 length equals 14 residues. Trimming cost V 11 bases and J 4 bases; bases outside gene matches: 10. Germline V gene data show CDR1 as MNHEY and CDR2 as SMNVEV (reference sequence). The CDR3 protein is CASRGVAGADTQYF. CDR3 in DNA: TGTGCCTCTAGGGGGGTAGCGGGAGCAGATACGCAGTATTTT.

This chain joins TRBV9 and TRBJ1-3; D is ambiguous. In germline, CDR1 is SGDLS, CDR2 YYNGEE. Trimming removed 6 bases from V and 1 base from J, with 8 bases in between. The CDR3 extends over 13 amino acids. The CDR3 nucleotides read TGTGCCAGCAACAGCTTGTCTGGAAACACCATATATTTT. Translating it yields CASNSLSGNTIYF. Together with reference TRBV9 and TRBJ1-3, the CDR3 gives the full variable domain: DSGVTQTPKHLITATGQRVTLRCSPRSGDLSVYWYQQSLDQGLQFLIQYYNGEERAKGNILERFSAQQFPDLHSELNLSSLELGDSALYFCASNSLSGNTIYFGEGSWLTVV.

The rearrangement joins TRBV7-3 to TRBJ2-7; a possible D gene is TRBD1 (7 bases). In germline, CDR1 is SGHTA, CDR2 FQGTGA. The ends were cut back, 3 bases at V and 2 bases at J, with 17 bases in the middle. There are 16 residues in the CDR3. The CDR3 bases are TGTGCCAGCAGCTTCCAGGGACTGGGACAGCCCTACGAGCAGTACTTC. This sequence encodes CASSFQGLGQPYEQYF.